These 25 T cell receptor beta chains share one sample of origin, sequenced in a study of blood T cell repertoires in COVID-19. Assay used: immunoSEQ multiplex PCR; TCRdb lists only in-frame clones, some missing. The sample consists of roughly 460,000 clones, roughly 90% of them appearing once. Material: peripheral blood. These receptors were obtained from a man aged 18 to 29 with COVID-19, enrolled during active disease.

The CDR3 nucleotides are TGTGCTAGTGGTTTGGGCCTATACTACGAGCAGTACTTC. Amino acids: CASGLGLYYEQYF. V usage is TRBV12-5 and J usage is TRBJ2-7; D remains unclear. Trimming removed 1 base at V and 3 bases at J, with 7 bases between. Germline CDR1 reads LGHNT; CDR2 reads FRNRAP. This CDR3 contains 13 residues.

The V and J genes are TRBV6-4 and TRBJ2-3, with TRBD1 matching over 9 bases. This CDR3 is built from 14 residues. Germline V lookup: CDR1 MRHNA, CDR2 SNTAGT. J gave up 1 base and V 4 bases, and 0 bases lay outside the gene matches. This CDR3 reads CASSGTGGTDTQYF. CDR3 coding DNA: TGTGCCAGCAGTGGGACAGGGGGCACAGATACGCAGTATTTT.

The chain is built from TRBV6-5 and TRBJ2-3; D gene uncertain. Trimming left V 5 bases short and J 2 bases short, with 8 bases between. The V gene's germline CDR1 is MNHEY and CDR2 SVGAGI. This CDR3 is built from 13 residues. The chain's CDR3 is CASSHKNTDTQYF. In nucleotides, the CDR3 is TGTGCCAGCAGTCACAAGAACACAGATACGCAGTATTTT.

Comments on this clone: The sample has other DNA sequences that encode this CDR3 too. J is TRBJ1-2 and V is TRBV6-5; possible D gene TRBD1, 5 bases. V lost 2 bases to trimming and J lost 0 bases, with 10 bases between them. CDR1 and CDR2 from the germline V gene are MNHEY and SVGAGI. CDR3 length equals 15 residues. For the CDR3, the DNA is TGTGCCAGCAGTTACGGTACAGGAGCTAACTATGGCTACACCTTC. Its translation is CASSYGTGANYGYTF.

The genes are TRBV10-2 and TRBJ2-2; 13 bases agree with TRBD2. The CDR3 loop spans 14 amino acids. Germline V gene lookup returns CDR1 WSHSY and CDR2 SAAADI. V shed 6 bases and J 9 bases; nucleotides not matched to a gene: 4. The CDR3 sequence: CASRGLAGYRELFF. CDR3 nucleotide sequence: TGCGCCAGCAGGGGACTAGCGGGGTACAGGGAGCTGTTTTTT.

V is TRBV29-1 and J is TRBJ2-3; D possibly corresponds to TRBD2 (6 bases). CDR1 and CDR2 from the germline V gene are SQVTM and ANQGSEA. Trimming pared 4 bases from V and 4 bases from J, leaving 12 bases between. This CDR3 has 13 amino acids. The CDR3 loop reads CSVGAREADTQYF. For the CDR3, the DNA is TGCAGCGTTGGTGCGCGGGAAGCAGATACGCAGTATTTT.

Only one count was recorded for this clone. The chain combines TRBV6-2 or TRBV6-3 with TRBJ1-5; no firm D call. Germline CDR1 reads MNHEY; CDR2 reads SVGEGT. The length of the CDR3 is 15 residues. V lost 2 bases to trimming and J lost 0 bases, with 8 bases between them. CDR3: CASSYLLLSNQPQHF. CDR3 DNA sequence: TGTGCCAGCAGTTACCTACTCCTTAGCAATCAGCCCCAGCATTTT.

The J gene is TRBJ1-1, the V gene TRBV6-5, with 7 positions matching TRBD1. Germline CDR1 and CDR2: MNHEY and SVGAGI. The CDR3 runs 15 residues. Trimming took 6 bases from V and 5 from J; bases not matched to a gene: 12. In DNA form, the CDR3 reads TGTGCCAGCAGCCTGGAGGGACAGATTATTACTGAAGCTTTCTTT. As protein: CASSLEGQIITEAFF.

The chain joins TRBV24-1 to TRBJ2-1, with a weak D call TRBD2 (6 bases). This CDR3 contains 13 residues. Germline-derived CDR1 and CDR2 are KGHDR and SFDVKD. In DNA form, the CDR3 reads TGTGCTATCTCCGGAGGGTTGCTAAATGAGCAGTTCTTC. It translates to CAISGGLLNEQFF.

The genes are TRBV19 and TRBJ2-3, with 7 bases aligning to TRBD2. V was clipped by 5 bases and J by 0 bases; unmatched bases: 8. Germline V gives CDR1 LNHDA, CDR2 SQIVND (reference sequence). This CDR3 has 16 residues. The CDR3 here is CASSLGEGTSTDTQYF. CDR3 DNA sequence: TGTGCCAGTAGTTTGGGGGAGGGCACTAGCACAGATACGCAGTATTTT.

This clone was picked up one time. The chain employs TRBV23-1 and TRBJ1-1; 8 positions agree with TRBD1. TRBV23-1 qualifies as an ORF whose function is uncertain. Germline trimming cut 7 bases from V and 7 bases from J; bases unmatched to any gene: 20. This CDR3 spans 17 amino acids. The CDR3 spells CASKPRDEGTGELEAFF. CDR3 DNA sequence: TGCGCCAGCAAACCCCGGGACGAAGGGACAGGCGAACTTGAAGCTTTCTTT.

This clone was counted between two and nine times. The chain employs TRBV10-2 and TRBJ2-1; D gene uncertain. Germline V gene data show CDR1 as WSHSY and CDR2 as SAAADI. The CDR3 contains 12 residues. Trimming took 4 bases from V and 9 from J, leaving 10 bases between them. CDR3 sequence (DNA): TGCGCCAGCAGTGTAAACTTCCTTGAGCAGTTCTTC. This encodes CASSVNFLEQFF.

The chain employs TRBV6-5 and TRBJ1-2; no clear D gene. With 2 bases removed from V and 6 bases from J, the gap between germline ends came to 10 bases. Per the germline V gene, CDR1 is MNHEY and CDR2 is SVGAGI. The CDR3 runs 13 residues. As DNA, the CDR3 is TGTGCCAGCAGTTACGACGGGAGCGATGGCTACACCTTC. Its protein product is CASSYDGSDGYTF.

Only one count was recorded for this clone. The V gene is TRBV13, the J gene TRBJ2-3, with 10 bases aligning to TRBD2. Germline CDR1 and CDR2: PRHDT and FYEKMQ (reference sequence). Trimming at V came to 1 base and at J to 7 bases, leaving 5 bases not matched to a gene. This CDR3 is built from 15 residues. Here the CDR3 DNA reads TGTGCCAGCAGCTTAGCTGTACTAGCGGGGAATACGCAGTATTTT. Its translation: CASSLAVLAGNTQYF. Together with reference TRBV13 and TRBJ2-3, the CDR3 gives the full variable domain: AAGVIQSPRHLIKEKRETATLKCYPIPRHDTVYWYQQGPGQDPQFLISFYEKMQSDKGSIPDRFSAQQFSDYHSELNMSSLELGDSALYFCASSLAVLAGNTQYFGPGTRLTVL.

This rearrangement joins TRBV15 to TRBJ2-2, with 9 bases lining up with TRBD1. CDR3 length: 16 residues. Germline CDR1 LNHNV, CDR2 YYDKDF (reference sequence). J lost 6 bases, V lost 5 bases, and 10 bases had no gene match. CDR3 DNA: TGTGCCACCAGCGACCGGGGGACAGGGCAAGCCGGGGAGCTGTTTTTT. Its protein product is CATSDRGTGQAGELFF.

The rearrangement links TRBV7-6 to TRBJ2-1, with a possible D match to TRBD2 (6 bases). Trimming removed 2 bases at V and 2 bases at J, with 10 bases between. This CDR3 has 15 amino acids. The V gene's germline CDR1 is SGHVS and CDR2 FNYEAQ. The CDR3, as DNA: TGTGCCAGCAGCTTACGGGGGATCGCCTACAATGAGCAGTTCTTC. Translation gives CASSLRGIAYNEQFF. The full variable domain, in which reference TRBV7-6 and TRBJ2-1 provide the parts outside the CDR3, is GAGVSQSPRYKVTKRGQDVALRCDPISGHVSLYWYRQALGQGPEFLTYFNYEAQQDKSGLPNDRFSAERPEGSISTLTIQRTEQRDSAMYRCASSLRGIAYNEQFFGPGTRLTVL.

V gene TRBV7-9 combines with J gene TRBJ2-1; 8 bases are a match to TRBD2. CDR1 and CDR2 from the germline V gene are SEHNR and FQNEAQ (reference sequence). The junction had 2 bases not matched to a gene; V was cut back by 7 bases and J by 0 bases. The CDR3 is 14 amino acids. CDR3 in amino acids: CASKLADSYNEQFF. In DNA form, the CDR3 reads TGTGCCAGCAAACTAGCGGACTCCTACAATGAGCAGTTCTTC.

The J gene is TRBJ2-2, the V gene TRBV5-1, with TRBD1 matching over 7 bases. V was clipped by 3 bases and J by 8 bases; unmatched bases: 16. The V gene's germline CDR1 is SGHRS and CDR2 YFSETQ. CDR3 size: 17 residues. In DNA form, the CDR3 reads TGCGCCAGCAGCTCACAGGCCGGGACAGTAGCATCGGGGGAGCTGTTTTTT. Its translation: CASSSQAGTVASGELFF.

This clone occurred a few times. The V call is TRBV27, the J call TRBJ1-1; 8 bases are a match to TRBD1. V shed 7 bases, J shed 3 bases, and the junction held 13 bases outside the gene matches. The V gene's germline CDR1 is MNHEY and CDR2 SMNVEV (reference sequence). CDR3 length equals 16 residues. In nucleotides, the CDR3 is TGTGCCAGCAAGGACAGGGAGACTAAGGCACACACTGAAGCTTTCTTT. Encoded protein: CASKDRETKAHTEAFF.

The rearrangement uses TRBV6-5 and TRBJ2-2, with 7 bases matching TRBD2. The CDR3 extends over 14 amino acids. The V and J ends lost 6 bases and 6 bases, in that order; junction bases with no gene match: 7. The V gene's germline CDR1 is MNHEY and CDR2 SVGAGI. CDR3 in amino acids: CASRRQRESGELFF. CDR3 bases: TGTGCCAGCAGACGTCAGCGGGAATCCGGGGAGCTGTTTTTT.

The chain recombines TRBV29-1 with TRBJ1-5, with D perhaps TRBD1 (6 bases). The CDR3 extends over 13 amino acids. The germline V and J ends were trimmed by 5 bases and 11 bases, with 19 bases remaining between them. Germline V gene data show CDR1 as SQVTM and CDR2 as ANQGSEA. CDR3 residues: CSVSSDRLGTQHF. Here the CDR3 DNA reads TGCAGCGTTAGCTCTGACAGGTTGGGTACCCAGCATTTT.

The rearrangement joins TRBV5-1 to TRBJ2-3, with 8 positions matching TRBD2. The CDR3 spans 13 residues. Unmatched junction bases numbered 5, after V lost 2 bases and J lost 9 bases. CDR1 and CDR2 (germline): SGHRS, YFSETQ. In DNA form, the CDR3 reads TGCGCCAGCAGCTTCGGGGGGGCGGAGACGCAGTATTTT. Amino acids: CASSFGGAETQYF.

The V and J genes are TRBV5-5 and TRBJ2-4, with 8 nucleotides matching TRBD2. Trimming took 5 bases from V and 6 from J; bases not matched to a gene: 7. The CDR3 covers 14 residues. Germline lookup yields CDR1 SGHKS and CDR2 YYEKEE (reference sequence). CDR3 amino acids: CASRLIAGPNIQYF. CDR3 nucleotides: TGTGCCAGCAGACTTATAGCGGGGCCAAACATTCAGTACTTC.

This chain joins TRBV27 and TRBJ2-7, with D maybe TRBD2 (5 bases). There are 13 residues in the CDR3. Trimming cost V 6 bases and J 7 bases, with 16 bases left between them. Germline CDR1 is MNHEY and CDR2 is SMNVEV (reference sequence). This CDR3 reads CASSLGVKREQYF. DNA of the CDR3: TGTGCCAGCAGCCTTGGGGTAAAGCGGGAGCAGTACTTC.

The chain recombines TRBV7-8 with TRBJ2-7; perhaps TRBD1 as D (6 bases). V was trimmed by 3 bases and J by 3 bases, leaving 9 bases between them. Germline lookup yields CDR1 SGHVS and CDR2 FQNEAQ. CDR3 length: 13 residues. The CDR3 loop reads CASSLNRDYEQYF. The CDR3 bases are TGTGCCAGCAGCTTGAACAGGGACTACGAGCAGTACTTC.